These 7 T cell receptor beta chains originate from one sample sequenced in a study of T cell changes during pregnancy in multiple sclerosis. Some clones are missing from TCRdb's copy, which holds only in-frame ones; the method was immunoSEQ multiplex PCR. Of over 50,000 clones in the sample, 88% were seen once. Sequencing was performed on peripheral blood, taken in the first trimester of pregnancy. The receptors stem from a female donor with multiple sclerosis, enrolled in a pregnancy study.

This clone turned up a few times. The chain carries TRBV28 and TRBJ2-2; 7 bases align to TRBD2. The CDR3 has 15 residues. V gave up 6 bases and J gave up 0 bases; unmatched junction bases: 4. Germline V CDR1 and CDR2: MDHEN, SYDVKM. DNA for the CDR3: TGTGCCAGCAGACAGAGCGGGGCGAACACCGGGGAGCTGTTTTTT. As protein: CASRQSGANTGELFF.

The chain couples TRBV7-9 to TRBJ2-5; 7 bases are shared with TRBD1. The junction had 8 bases not matched to a gene; V was cut back by 5 bases and J by 5 bases. Germline V gene data show CDR1 as SEHNR and CDR2 as FQNEAQ (reference sequence). The length of the CDR3 is 14 residues. In nucleotides, the CDR3 is TGTGCCAGCAGCCCCGGGACAGTGCTGGAGACCCAGTACTTC. It codes for CASSPGTVLETQYF.

The chain recombines TRBV5-1 with TRBJ1-3, with a weak D call TRBD1 (5 bases). V was clipped by 4 bases and J by 0 bases, with 11 bases between them. The CDR3 runs 15 residues. Germline V gene lookup returns CDR1 SGHRS and CDR2 YFSETQ. CDR3: CASSPDTGSGNTIYF. The CDR3 DNA is TGCGCCAGCAGCCCCGACACAGGCTCTGGAAACACCATATATTTT.

V usage is TRBV30 and J usage is TRBJ1-4, with a possible D match to TRBD1 (5 bases). Trimming pared 7 bases from V and 7 bases from J, leaving 16 bases between. The germline V gene has CDR1 GTSNPN and CDR2 SVGIG (reference sequence). The CDR3 contains 13 residues. CDR3 protein: CASSREVSEKLFF. The CDR3 region has the DNA TGTGCCTCCTCCAGGGAGGTTAGTGAAAAACTGTTTTTT.

The chain carries TRBV10-3 and TRBJ1-4; TRBD1 matches 7 bases. Germline V gives CDR1 ENHRY, CDR2 SYGVKD. The ends lost 0 bases at V and 5 bases at J; junction bases unmatched: 9. CDR3 length: 17 amino acids. The CDR3 here is CAISESSRQGTNEKLFF. In DNA, the CDR3 is TGTGCCATCAGTGAGTCGTCCCGACAGGGCACGAATGAAAAACTGTTTTTT.

The V call is TRBV6-6, the J call TRBJ2-5; perhaps TRBD1 as D (6 bases). Germline CDR1 reads MNHNY; CDR2 reads SVGAGI (reference sequence). With 1 base removed from V and 1 base from J, the gap between germline ends came to 10 bases. The CDR3 is 15 residues long. The CDR3 region is CASSYFGQPQETQYF. The DNA for the CDR3 is TGTGCCAGCAGTTACTTCGGACAGCCCCAAGAGACCCAGTACTTC.

The CDR3 DNA reads as TGCGCCAGCAGCCAAGAAGTCCGCGGGAACTATGGCTACACCTTC. It is translated as CASSQEVRGNYGYTF. This chain joins TRBV4-1 and TRBJ1-2; D gene ambiguous. The CDR3 covers 15 residues. The V gene lost 0 bases and the J gene lost 2 bases, with 10 bases spanning the gap. Per the germline V gene, CDR1 is MGHRA and CDR2 is YSYEKL.